The TCR beta chain under discussion was sequenced for a study of response to subunit inactivated influenza vaccine. Study outcomes and limitations: Each seasonal influenza vaccination recruits few new T cells, the authors suggested.

Germline-derived CDR1 and CDR2 are SGHDN and FVKESK. The V and J ends lost 2 bases and 3 bases respectively, with 8 bases between them. This CDR3 has 14 amino acids. This clonotype was seen many times. Its antigen remains unknown. TCRdb redid the calling of the RT-PCR reads with MiXCR, one entry per CDR3 protein. The table has roughly 650,000 distinct CDR3 sequences, approximately 15% seen once. The sequencing used PBMCs from blood, collected around two weeks before vaccination. The TCR comes from a man aged 45-60 years who received an inactivated influenza vaccine. The rearrangement joins TRBV14 to TRBJ2-1, with D hard to call. The CDR3 DNA reads TGTGCCAGCAGCCAATCCGGATACTACAATGAGCAGTTCTTC. Its protein product is CASSQSGYYNEQFF.